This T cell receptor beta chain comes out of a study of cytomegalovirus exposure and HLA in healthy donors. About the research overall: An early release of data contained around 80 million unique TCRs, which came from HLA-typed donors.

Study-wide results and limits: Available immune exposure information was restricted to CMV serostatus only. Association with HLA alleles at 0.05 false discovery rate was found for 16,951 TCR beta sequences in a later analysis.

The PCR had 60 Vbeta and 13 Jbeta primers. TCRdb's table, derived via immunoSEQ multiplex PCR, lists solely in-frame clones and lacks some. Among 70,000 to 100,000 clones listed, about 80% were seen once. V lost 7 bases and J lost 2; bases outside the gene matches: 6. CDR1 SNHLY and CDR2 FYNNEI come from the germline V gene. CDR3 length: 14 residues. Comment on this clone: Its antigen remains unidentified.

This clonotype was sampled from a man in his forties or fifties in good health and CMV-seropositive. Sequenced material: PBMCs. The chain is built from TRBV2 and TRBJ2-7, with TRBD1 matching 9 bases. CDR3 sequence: CASKTQGATYEQYF. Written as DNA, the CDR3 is TGTGCCAGCAAGACACAGGGGGCCACCTACGAGCAGTACTTC.